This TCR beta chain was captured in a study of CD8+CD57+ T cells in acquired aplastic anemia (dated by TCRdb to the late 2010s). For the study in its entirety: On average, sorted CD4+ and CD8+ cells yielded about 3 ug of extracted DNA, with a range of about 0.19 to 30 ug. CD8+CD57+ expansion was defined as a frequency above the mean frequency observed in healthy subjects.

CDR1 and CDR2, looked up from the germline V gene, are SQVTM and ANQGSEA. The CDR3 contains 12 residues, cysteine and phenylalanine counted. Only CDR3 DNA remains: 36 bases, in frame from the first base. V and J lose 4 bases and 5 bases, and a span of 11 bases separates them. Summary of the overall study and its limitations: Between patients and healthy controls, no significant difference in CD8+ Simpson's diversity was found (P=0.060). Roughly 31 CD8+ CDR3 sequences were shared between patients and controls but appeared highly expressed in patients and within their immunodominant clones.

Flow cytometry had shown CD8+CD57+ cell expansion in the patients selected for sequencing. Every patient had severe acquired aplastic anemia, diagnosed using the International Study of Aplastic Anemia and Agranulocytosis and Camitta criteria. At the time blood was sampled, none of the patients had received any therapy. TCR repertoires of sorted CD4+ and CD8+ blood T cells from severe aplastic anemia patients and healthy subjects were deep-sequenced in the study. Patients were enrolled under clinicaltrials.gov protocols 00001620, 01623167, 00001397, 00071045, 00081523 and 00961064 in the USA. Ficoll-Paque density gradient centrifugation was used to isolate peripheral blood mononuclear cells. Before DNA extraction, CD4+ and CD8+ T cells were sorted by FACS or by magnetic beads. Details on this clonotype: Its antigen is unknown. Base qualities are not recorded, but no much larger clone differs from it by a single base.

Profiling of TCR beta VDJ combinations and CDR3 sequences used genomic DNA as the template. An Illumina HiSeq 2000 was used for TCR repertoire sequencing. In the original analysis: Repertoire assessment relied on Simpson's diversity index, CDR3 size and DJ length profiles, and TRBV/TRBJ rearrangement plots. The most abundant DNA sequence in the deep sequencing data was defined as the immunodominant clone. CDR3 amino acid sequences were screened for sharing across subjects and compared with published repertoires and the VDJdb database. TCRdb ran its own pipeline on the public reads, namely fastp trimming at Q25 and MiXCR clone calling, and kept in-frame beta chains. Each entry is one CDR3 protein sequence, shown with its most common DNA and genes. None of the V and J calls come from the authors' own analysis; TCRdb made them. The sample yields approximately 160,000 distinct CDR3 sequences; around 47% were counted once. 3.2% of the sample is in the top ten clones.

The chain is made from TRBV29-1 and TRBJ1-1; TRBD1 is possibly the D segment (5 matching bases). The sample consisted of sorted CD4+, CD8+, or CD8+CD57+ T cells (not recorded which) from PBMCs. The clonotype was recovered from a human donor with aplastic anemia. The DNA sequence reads TGCAGCGTTGGGGGGGGATGGACTGAAGCTTTCTTT. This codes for CSVGGGWTEAFF. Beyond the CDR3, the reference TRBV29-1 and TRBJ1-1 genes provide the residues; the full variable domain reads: SAVISQKPSRDICQRGTSLTIQCQVDSQVTMMFWYRQQPGQSLTLIATANQGSEATYESGFVIDKFPISRPNLTFSTLTVSNMSPEDSSIYLCSVGGGWTEAFFGQGTRLTVV.